This TCR beta chain originates from a study of blood T cell repertoires in COVID-19. The CDR3 is 13 residues long. The germline gives CDR1 ENHRY, CDR2 SYGVKD. V was shortened by 4 bases and J by 1 base, with 7 bases between the two germline ends. The repertoire was sequenced with immunoSEQ multiplex PCR; TCRdb's copy has only in-frame clones and lacks some. The table has under 150,000 clones, roughly 80% seen once. The rearrangement joins TRBV10-3 to TRBJ1-1; D is undetermined. The receptor was derived from a woman aged 40-49 years with active or convalescent COVID-19. The material sequenced was peripheral blood. CDR3 nucleotides: TGTGCCATCAGTGCTTCAGAGAACACTGAAGCTTTCTTT. Protein: CAISASENTEAFF.